These 27 T cell receptor beta chains were all obtained from the same sample, sequenced in a study of blood T cell repertoires in COVID-19. The data were produced by immunoSEQ multiplex PCR, yet TCRdb's version contains in-frame clones alone and is incomplete. The sample records under 65,000 clones, approximately 82% being singletons. Sequenced input: peripheral blood. The receptors derive from a woman in her sixties or seventies with acute or convalescent COVID-19.

J is TRBJ1-1 and V is TRBV6-5; weak D call: TRBD1 (5 bases). The germline CDR1 and CDR2 sequences are MNHEY and SVGAGI. The CDR3 has 15 residues. V shed 6 bases and J shed 0 bases, with 14 bases lying between them. The CDR3 DNA reads TGTGCCAGCAGCGGCGTCGACAGAATGAACACTGAAGCTTTCTTT. It encodes CASSGVDRMNTEAFF.

The V gene is TRBV6-5, the J gene TRBJ2-1; 8 bases fit TRBD2. V lost 4 bases and J lost 4; bases outside the gene matches: 9. The CDR3 consists of 16 residues. Germline-derived CDR1 and CDR2 are MNHEY and SVGAGI. The CDR3, as DNA: TGTGCCAGCAGTTCCCGGGGGGGTAATCCATACAATGAGCAGTTCTTC. Its translation is CASSSRGGNPYNEQFF.

The chain is built from TRBV2 and TRBJ2-7; 11 positions agree with TRBD1. Looked up from germline, CDR1 is SNHLY and CDR2 is FYNNEI. The J segment lost 6 bases and the V segment lost 6 bases, leaving 10 bases of the junction unmatched. The CDR3 sequence is 15 residues long. This CDR3 is CASRAIPGQGGEQYF. CDR3 bases: TGTGCCAGCAGAGCAATCCCGGGACAGGGGGGCGAGCAGTACTTC.

This rearrangement joins TRBV9 to TRBJ1-3; D call uncertain. The CDR3 spans 16 residues. Trimming took 0 bases from V and 0 from J, leaving 10 bases between them. CDR1 is SGDLS, CDR2 YYNGEE, per germline. The CDR3 loop reads CASSVGEARSGNTIYF. The CDR3, as DNA: TGTGCCAGCAGCGTAGGGGAGGCCCGCTCTGGAAACACCATATATTTT.

The chain carries TRBV5-6 and TRBJ2-1; no definite D call. The length of the CDR3 is 13 residues. The V gene's germline CDR1 is SGHDT and CDR2 YYEEEE. V was trimmed by 0 bases and J by 5 bases, leaving 6 bases between them. CDR3 nucleotide sequence: TGTGCCAGCAGCTTGGGACTGAACAATGAGCAGTTCTTC. This gives the protein CASSLGLNNEQFF.

CDR3 amino acids: CASSLDGGNYGYTF. The DNA for the CDR3 is TGTGCCAGCAGCTTAGACGGGGGGAACTATGGCTACACCTTC. This chain joins TRBV7-9 and TRBJ1-2; perhaps TRBD1 as D (5 bases). The germline V and J ends were trimmed by 1 base and 2 bases, with 8 bases remaining between them. The germline V gene encodes CDR1 SEHNR and CDR2 FQNEAQ (reference sequence). The CDR3 totals 14 residues.

The sample holds a few counts of this clone. This chain joins TRBV6-4 and TRBJ2-7; perhaps TRBD1 as D (5 bases). The CDR3 spans 14 residues. Trimming took 2 bases from V and 2 from J, leaving 10 bases between them. Germline-derived CDR1 and CDR2 are MRHNA and SNTAGT. CDR3 protein: CASSDKGRTYEQYF. CDR3 sequence (DNA): TGTGCCAGCAGTGACAAGGGGCGAACCTACGAGCAGTACTTC.

J is TRBJ2-2 and V is TRBV27; D call uncertain. The ends were cut back, 0 bases at V and 2 bases at J, with 10 bases in the middle. The germline V gene encodes CDR1 MNHEY and CDR2 SMNVEV (reference sequence). This CDR3 comprises 16 residues. CDR3 sequence reads: CASSLSPLLNTGELFF. CDR3 nucleotides: TGTGCCAGCAGTTTATCTCCTCTACTTAACACCGGGGAGCTGTTTTTT.

The rearrangement uses TRBV4-2 and TRBJ1-3; D uncertain. The V and J ends lost 0 bases and 0 bases respectively, with 12 bases between them. This CDR3 is 17 amino acids long. CDR1 and CDR2 from the germline V gene are LGHNA and YNFKEQ. The CDR3 bases are TGTGCCAGCAGCCAAGATCCCTCCGGGAGCTCTGGAAACACCATATATTTT. Residues: CASSQDPSGSSGNTIYF.

The V call is TRBV9, the J call TRBJ2-5; D might be TRBD1 (5 bases). CDR3 length equals 15 residues. V was cut by 4 bases and J by 1 base, with 14 bases left in between. Looked up from germline, CDR1 is SGDLS and CDR2 is YYNGEE. The CDR3 sequence is CASSPQGWSQETQYF. The CDR3 DNA follows: TGTGCCAGCAGCCCCCAGGGTTGGAGCCAAGAGACCCAGTACTTC.

The gene calls are TRBV19 and TRBJ1-4; D perhaps matches TRBD1 (5 bases). Trimming cost V 6 bases and J 6 bases, with 14 bases left between them. Germline CDR1 LNHDA, CDR2 SQIVND (reference sequence). This CDR3 region has 14 residues. DNA for the CDR3: TGTGCCAGTAGGTTCGCAGGGATCGATGAAAAACTGTTTTTT. Its protein is CASRFAGIDEKLFF.

V usage is TRBV7-9 and J usage is TRBJ1-4, with 10 nucleotides matching TRBD1. Losses at the gene ends were 4 bases for V and 5 bases for J; bases not matched to a gene: 16. This CDR3 has 19 residues. Germline CDR1 is SEHNR and CDR2 is FQNEAQ (reference sequence). The CDR3 reads CASSSDWSRDRGYNEKLFF. DNA of the CDR3: TGTGCCAGCAGCTCGGACTGGTCCCGGGACAGGGGTTACAATGAAAAACTGTTTTTT.

The count of this clone is one. The rearrangement uses TRBV7-2 and TRBJ1-5, with no clear D. Germline CDR1 is SGHTA and CDR2 is FQGNSA. V lost 4 bases, J lost 2 bases, and 12 bases lay in between. This CDR3 spans 15 amino acids. This chain's CDR3 is CASSSRTGGNQPQHF. For the CDR3, the DNA is TGTGCCAGCAGCTCCCGGACTGGGGGCAATCAGCCCCAGCATTTT.

V is TRBV2 and J is TRBJ2-7; no clear D gene. Trimming pared 8 bases from V and 2 bases from J, leaving 10 bases between. The CDR3 extends over 12 amino acids. Germline V gene data show CDR1 as SNHLY and CDR2 as FYNNEI. CDR3 coding DNA: TGTGCCAGCGGATACAGAACCTACGAGCAGTACTTC. It specifies CASGYRTYEQYF.

This rearrangement joins TRBV25-1 to TRBJ1-4, with TRBD1 matching 7 bases. Germline CDR1 is MGHDK and CDR2 is SYGVNS. There are 14 residues in the CDR3. V shed 8 bases and J 5 bases; nucleotides not matched to a gene: 8. This chain's CDR3 is CASGQDPPNEKLFF. The CDR3 DNA reads as TGTGCCAGCGGACAGGACCCTCCAAATGAAAAACTGTTTTTT.

This clone was seen a single time. V gene TRBV7-9 combines with J gene TRBJ2-7; D might be TRBD1 (6 bases). Germline values: CDR1 SEHNR, CDR2 FQNEAQ (reference sequence). The CDR3 sequence is 14 residues long. Trimming left V 3 bases short and J 0 bases short, with 9 bases between. The CDR3 is CASSFWTVSYEQYF. Written as DNA, the CDR3 is TGTGCCAGCAGCTTCTGGACAGTCTCCTACGAGCAGTACTTC.

The V call is TRBV6-5, the J call TRBJ2-5, with 7 positions matching TRBD2. The CDR3 spans 13 residues. Germline V gene lookup returns CDR1 MNHEY and CDR2 SVGAGI. The J segment lost 3 bases and the V segment lost 5 bases, leaving 3 bases of the junction unmatched. The CDR3: CASSRGREETQYF. Written as DNA, the CDR3 is TGTGCCAGCAGTAGAGGGAGGGAAGAGACCCAGTACTTC.

On this clone: One end of the junction fails to match germline, which may point to a read error. The rearrangement joins TRBV5-6 to TRBJ1-2; D is possibly TRBD1 (5 bases). This CDR3 is 11 amino acids long. The germline V gene has CDR1 SGHDT and CDR2 YYEEEE. CDR3 nucleotide sequence: TGTGCCAGCAGCTTGGGGGGCCTTCTTATCTTC. Protein product: CASSLGGLLIF.

This sequence joins TRBV6-5 and TRBJ2-3; D is unresolved. V was pared by 2 bases and J by 3 bases, with 9 bases between. This CDR3 spans 14 amino acids. CDR1 and CDR2 from the germline V gene are MNHEY and SVGAGI. The chain's CDR3 is CASSYPSRTDTQYF. The CDR3 DNA sequence: TGTGCCAGCAGTTACCCTTCTAGAACAGATACGCAGTATTTT.

The chain employs TRBV15 and TRBJ1-3; D unclear. Germline CDR1 is LNHNV and CDR2 is YYDKDF (reference sequence). V gave up 1 base and J gave up 0 bases, with 7 bases separating them. The CDR3 has 15 residues. The CDR3 DNA is TGTGCCACCAGCAGAGTTGGCACCTCTGGAAACACCATATATTTT. Translating it yields CATSRVGTSGNTIYF. Variable domain in full (rest from reference TRBV15 and TRBJ1-3): DAMVIQNPRYQVTQFGKPVTLSCSQTLNHNVMYWYQQKSSQAPKLLFHYYDKDFNNEADTPDNFQSRRPNTSFCFLDIRSPGLGDTAMYLCATSRVGTSGNTIYFGEGSWLTVV.

This clone was seen just once. This chain joins TRBV5-1 and TRBJ1-1; D is uncertain. CDR3 size: 14 residues. Trimming shortened V by 0 bases and J by 1 base, and 7 bases separated the two germline ends. Germline values: CDR1 SGHRS, CDR2 YFSETQ. In DNA form, the CDR3 reads TGCGCCAGCAGCTTGGACGGAGCGAACACTGAAGCTTTCTTT. Its translation is CASSLDGANTEAFF.

The chain couples TRBV5-4 to TRBJ1-2; D possibly corresponds to TRBD1 (6 bases). Deletions cut 3 bases from V and 8 bases from J, with 23 bases between. Per the germline V gene, CDR1 is SGHNT and CDR2 is YYREEE (reference sequence). This CDR3 is built from 16 residues. This chain's CDR3 is CASSSGWIQGYGGYTF. In nucleotides, the CDR3 is TGTGCCAGCAGCTCGGGCTGGATACAGGGCTATGGGGGCTACACCTTC.

The chain links TRBV9 to TRBJ1-2; TRBD1 agrees at 12 bases. CDR1 and CDR2 from the germline V gene are SGDLS and YYNGEE. The CDR3 sequence is 17 residues long. V shed 4 bases, J shed 6 bases, and the junction held 13 bases outside the gene matches. The CDR3: CASSPTLRGQGANGYTF. The CDR3 DNA sequence: TGTGCCAGCAGCCCAACTTTAAGGGGACAGGGGGCCAATGGCTACACCTTC. The variable domain in full, completed from reference TRBV9 and TRBJ1-2, reads DSGVTQTPKHLITATGQRVTLRCSPRSGDLSVYWYQQSLDQGLQFLIQYYNGEERAKGNILERFSAQQFPDLHSELNLSSLELGDSALYFCASSPTLRGQGANGYTFGSGTRLTVV.

The sample holds a few counts of this clone. The chain uses TRBV29-1 and TRBJ1-4; D gene uncertain. CDR1 and CDR2 (germline): SQVTM, ANQGSEA. The CDR3 consists of 14 residues. V was clipped by 3 bases and J by 6 bases, with 14 bases between them. The CDR3 loop reads CSVELRGADEKLFF. The CDR3 DNA sequence: TGCAGCGTTGAGTTGCGGGGAGCGGATGAAAAACTGTTTTTT.

The genes are TRBV9 and TRBJ2-1; the match to TRBD1 covers 9 bases. V was pared by 0 bases and J by 3 bases, with 1 base of the junction left unmatched. The CDR3 loop spans 15 amino acids. CDR1 SGDLS and CDR2 YYNGEE come from the germline V gene. CDR3 protein: CASSVGQGGYNEQFF. Here the CDR3 DNA reads TGTGCCAGCAGCGTAGGACAGGGGGGCTACAATGAGCAGTTCTTC.

The rearrangement links TRBV6-1 to TRBJ1-1; D is ambiguous. Trimming removed 1 base from V and 5 bases from J, with 5 bases in between. This CDR3 contains 12 residues. CDR1 MNHNS and CDR2 SASEGT come from the germline V gene. CDR3 protein: CASSEGRTEAFF. The CDR3 DNA reads TGTGCCAGCAGTGAAGGGCGGACTGAAGCTTTCTTT.

This clone was seen only once. The chain combines TRBV3-1 (or the pseudogene TRBV3-2) with TRBJ1-2; D might be TRBD1 (5 bases). CDR3 size: 12 residues. CDR1 is LGHDT and CDR2 is YNNKEL in the germline V gene (reference sequence). V gave up 5 bases and J gave up 8 bases, with 12 bases separating them. Written as DNA, the CDR3 is TGTGCCAGCAGCGAACCGGGGGACGGCTACACCTTC. It is translated as CASSEPGDGYTF.